What follows describes a single T cell receptor beta chain. The antigen remains unidentified. Germline CDR1 LNHNV, CDR2 YYDKDF (reference sequence). The CDR3 is made up of 17 amino acids. The sample belongs to a study of blood T cells in healthy people across ages. Study observations and caveats: Diversity was estimated from one million T cells, and these estimates were considered underestimates.

A second PCR, run for roughly 7 to 12 cycles, used a sample-barcoded 5' primer plus a J-beta primer mix. Each CDR3 protein is one row after TCRdb ran MiXCR on the 5' RACE reads. Of roughly 1,000,000 distinct CDR3 sequences in the sample, roughly 24% were seen once. These sequences were also reported in another study, on T cells of mothers and their children.

The V and J genes are TRBV15 and TRBJ2-1, with TRBD2 matching 9 bases. The DNA end lines up better with TRBJ2-5; the J call may be wrong. This TCR was recovered from a girl aged 2 to 9 in good health. Source material: blood. The CDR3 loop is CATSRDLSGGSGETQYF. In DNA, the CDR3 is TGTGCCACCAGCAGAGATCTTAGCGGGGGATCAGGGGAGACCCAGTACTTC.